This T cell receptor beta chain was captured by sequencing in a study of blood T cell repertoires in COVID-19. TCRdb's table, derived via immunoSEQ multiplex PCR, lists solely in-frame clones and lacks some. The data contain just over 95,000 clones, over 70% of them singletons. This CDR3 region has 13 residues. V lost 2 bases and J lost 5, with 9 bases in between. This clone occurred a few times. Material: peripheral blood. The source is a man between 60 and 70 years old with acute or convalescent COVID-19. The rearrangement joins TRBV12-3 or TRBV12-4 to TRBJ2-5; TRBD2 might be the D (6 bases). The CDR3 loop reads CASSLMGRETQYF. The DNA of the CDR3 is TGTGCCAGCAGTTTAATGGGGAGGGAGACCCAGTACTTC.